Listed below are T cell receptor beta chains from one sample, sequenced in a study of cytomegalovirus exposure and HLA in healthy donors. Clones were sequenced by immunoSEQ multiplex PCR, and TCRdb holds only the in-frame ones, with some missing. Of 200,000 or so clones listed, 83% were seen once; the top ten hold about 1.4%. The specimen was PBMCs. The source is a girl between 5 and 17 years old in good health and CMV-seronegative. Both conserved end residues are part of each CDR3. The D gene is left open where the match is weak. Some rows mark clone size as missing; the rest say once, few, many or name a class of expanded clone.

clone_size	d_call	j_call	v_call	cdr3_aa	cdr3_nt
NA	NA	TRBJ2-2	TRBV4-2	CASSPDGNTGELFF	TGTGCCAGCAGCCCAGACGGGAACACCGGGGAGCTGTTTTTT
NA	TRBD2	TRBJ2-1	TRBV14	CASSPDSNLAGNYNEQFF	TGTGCCAGCAGCCCAGATTCTAATCTAGCGGGAAACTACAATGAGCAGTTCTTC
NA	NA	TRBJ1-1	TRBV19	CASSIDWRGGNTEAFF	TGTGCCAGTAGTATAGACTGGAGAGGGGGGAACACTGAAGCTTTCTTT
NA	NA	TRBJ2-5	TRBV6-1	CASRGGETQYF	TGTGCCAGCAGGGGGGGAGAGACCCAGTACTTC
NA	NA	TRBJ2-5	TRBV28	CASSLPSQETQYF	TGTGCCAGCAGTTTACCCAGCCAAGAGACCCAGTACTTC
few	NA	TRBJ2-7	TRBV27	CASKGGQYF	TGTGCCAGCAAAGGAGGGCAGTACTTC
NA	NA	TRBJ1-5	TRBV5-1	CASSLTGDSNQPQHF	TGCGCCAGCAGCTTGACGGGAGATAGCAATCAGCCCCAGCATTTT
NA	TRBD1	TRBJ1-2	TRBV19	CASSTRDSYGYTF	TGTGCCAGTAGTACCCGGGACAGCTATGGCTACACCTTC
few	NA	TRBJ1-5	TRBV5-6	CASSYRGNQPQHF	TGTGCCAGCAGCTACAGGGGCAATCAGCCCCAGCATTTT
NA	TRBD1	TRBJ1-1	TRBV5-4	CASSFRTGMNTEAFF	TGTGCCAGCAGCTTTCGGACAGGGATGAACACTGAAGCTTTCTTT
NA	TRBD1	TRBJ1-6	TRBV4-2	CASSPSRGLGSPLHF	TGTGCCAGCAGCCCGTCGAGGGGGCTGGGTTCACCCCTCCACTTT
NA	NA	TRBJ2-5	TRBV5-4	CASSLGWGAQYF	TGTGCCAGCAGCTTGGGTTGGGGGGCCCAGTACTTC
NA	NA	TRBJ2-3	TRBV10-2	CASSETDKLQRADTQYF	TGCGCCAGCAGTGAGACGGACAAACTACAACGTGCAGATACGCAGTATTTT
NA	NA	TRBJ1-5	TRBV2	CASSEQVRSNQPQHF	TGTGCCAGCAGTGAACAGGTCAGGAGCAATCAGCCCCAGCATTTT
few	NA	TRBJ1-5	TRBV6-6	CASSPQPQHF	TGTGCCAGCAGTCCGCAGCCCCAGCATTTT
once	NA	TRBJ1-2	TRBV7-9	CASSLSGGFTGADGYTF	TGTGCCAGCAGCTTATCGGGGGGATTTACCGGAGCGGATGGCTACACCTTC
NA	TRBD1	TRBJ2-1	TRBV6-6	CASSNRGSSYNEQFF	TGTGCCAGCAGTAACAGGGGCTCCTCCTACAATGAGCAGTTCTTC
once	TRBD1	TRBJ2-7	TRBV6-6	CASSRGTGNEQYF	TGTGCCAGCAGTCGCGGGACAGGGAACGAGCAGTACTTC
NA	TRBD2	TRBJ2-7	TRBV5-4	CASSSKGTSSYEQYF	TGTGCCAGCAGCAGCAAGGGGACTAGCTCCTACGAGCAGTACTTC
few	TRBD1	TRBJ1-3	TRBV7-2	CASSRGQAGNTIYF	TGTGCCAGCAGCCGTGGACAGGCTGGAAACACCATATATTTT
few	NA	TRBJ1-1	TRBV4-1	CASSQEGTGNTEAFF	TGCGCCAGCAGCCAAGAGGGAACAGGGAACACTGAAGCTTTCTTT
NA	NA	TRBJ1-5	TRBV4-3	CASSLEIAGGTPQHF	TGCGCCAGCAGCCTCGAAATAGCGGGGGGGACGCCCCAGCATTTT
once	TRBD1	TRBJ2-3	TRBV15	CATSGTGKDDTQYF	TGTGCCACCAGCGGGACAGGGAAGGACGATACGCAGTATTTT
once	TRBD1	TRBJ1-2	TRBV30	CAWDFGQGNGYTF	TGTGCCTGGGACTTCGGACAGGGCAACGGCTACACCTTC
NA	NA	TRBJ2-1	TRBV7-9	CASSLKPLSYNEQFF	TGTGCCAGCAGCTTAAAGCCACTCTCCTACAATGAGCAGTTCTTC
NA	NA	TRBJ1-6	TRBV29-1	CSVDVEGRHYNSPLHF	TGCAGCGTTGACGTGGAGGGGCGACATTATAATTCACCCCTCCACTTT
few	TRBD1	TRBJ1-1	TRBV5-4	CASSGQGVLSTEAFF	TGTGCCAGCAGCGGACAGGGTGTACTGTCCACTGAAGCTTTCTTT
NA	NA	TRBJ1-1	TRBV5-6	CASSTWAGMNTEAFF	TGTGCCAGCAGCACTTGGGCGGGGATGAACACTGAAGCTTTCTTT
NA	NA	TRBJ1-2	TRBV10-3	CAITADRDYGYTF	TGTGCCATCACTGCGGACAGAGACTATGGCTACACCTTC
few	NA	TRBJ2-2	TRBV19	CASNPTVSFGELFF	TGTGCCAGTAACCCTACCGTTTCCTTCGGTGAGCTGTTTTTT
few	NA	TRBJ1-4	TRBV7-2	CASSFTENEKLFF	TGTGCCAGCAGCTTTACCGAGAATGAAAAACTGTTTTTT
NA	TRBD1	TRBJ1-1	TRBV7-9	CASSLRDRGELNTEAFF	TGTGCCAGCAGCTTAAGGGACAGGGGGGAGTTGAACACTGAAGCTTTCTTT
NA	NA	TRBJ2-7	TRBV18	CASSPPTVTYEQYF	TGTGCCAGCTCACCCCCGACAGTAACCTACGAGCAGTACTTC
NA	TRBD2	TRBJ2-5	TRBV27	CASSFQREATQYF	TGTGCCAGCAGTTTCCAGCGGGAGGCGACCCAGTACTTC
NA	NA	TRBJ2-2	TRBV2	CASSDGARELFF	TGTGCCAGCAGTGATGGGGCCCGGGAGCTGTTTTTT
NA	NA	TRBJ2-7	TRBV14	CASSLHSYNYEQYF	TGTGCCAGCAGCCTCCATTCATACAACTACGAGCAGTACTTC
once	TRBD1	TRBJ1-2	TRBV6-5	CASSQGAGGYTF	TGTGCCAGCAGCCAGGGGGCGGGTGGCTACACCTTC
NA	NA	TRBJ1-5	TRBV30	CAWSPGYNQPQHF	TGTGCCTGGAGCCCAGGGTACAATCAGCCCCAGCATTTT
NA	NA	TRBJ2-3	TRBV7-3	CASSLSRGGTDTQYF	TGTGCCAGCAGCTTATCGAGAGGAGGCACAGATACGCAGTATTTT
NA	TRBD1	TRBJ1-5	TRBV28	CASSRRQGDNQPQHF	TGTGCCAGCAGTCGGAGACAGGGGGACAATCAGCCCCAGCATTTT
NA	NA	TRBJ1-2	TRBV5-5	CASSWETGNGYTF	TGTGCCAGCAGCTGGGAAACAGGGAACGGCTACACCTTC
NA	NA	TRBJ1-4	TRBV7-9	CASSLVGGANEKLFF	TGTGCCAGCAGCTTAGTAGGAGGGGCGAATGAAAAACTGTTTTTT